These 9 T cell receptor beta chains share one sample of origin, sequenced in a study of spatial heterogeneity in lung cancer. TCRdb re-analysed the 5' RACE reads in MiXCR, keeping a single row per CDR3 protein. The sample shows about 94,000 distinct CDR3 sequences, roughly a fifth of them seen only once. The time point here: blood at routine non-recurrence follow-up after resection. The specimen was PBMCs, collected at follow-up. The receptor source for this set is a male donor with early-stage non-small cell lung cancer.

This clonotype was counted ten times or more. The chain uses TRBV14 and TRBJ2-1, with TRBD1 matching over 8 bases. CDR3 length: 15 amino acids. The J segment lost 9 bases and the V segment lost 4 bases, leaving 11 bases of the junction unmatched. Germline V gene lookup returns CDR1 SGHDN and CDR2 FVKESK. The CDR3 DNA reads TGTGCCAGCAGCCTTTGGACAGGGTCAAGGGGTGAGCAGTTCTTC. Translating it yields CASSLWTGSRGEQFF.

The chain has TRBV7-9 and TRBJ1-5, with 9 bases that match TRBD1. Germline V gene data show CDR1 as SEHNR and CDR2 as FQNEAQ (reference sequence). The CDR3 covers 15 residues. Losses at the gene ends were 5 bases for V and 4 bases for J; bases not matched to a gene: 6. Written as DNA, the CDR3 is TGTGCCAGCAGCCCCACCGGGACAGGGAATCAGCCCCAGCATTTT. Translated, it gives CASSPTGTGNQPQHF.

This clonotype was counted only a few times. The CDR3: CASSQDGRGRADTQYF. As DNA, the CDR3 is TGCGCCAGCAGCCAAGATGGCAGGGGGCGCGCCGATACGCAGTATTTT. The J gene is TRBJ2-3, the V gene TRBV4-3; 8 nucleotides agree with TRBD1. V was clipped by 0 bases and J by 6 bases; unmatched bases: 8. The germline V gene encodes CDR1 LGHNA and CDR2 YSLEER. This CDR3 comprises 16 residues.

A single count supports this clonotype. This rearrangement joins TRBV20-1 to TRBJ1-5; 7 nucleotides line up with TRBD1. With 7 bases clipped from V and 0 bases from J, the junction kept 9 bases outside the gene matches. Germline lookup yields CDR1 DFQATT and CDR2 SNEGSKA (reference sequence). CDR3 length: 15 amino acids. CDR3 in amino acids: CSDNQGVSSNQPQHF. The DNA for the CDR3 is TGCAGTGACAACCAGGGGGTGAGTAGCAATCAGCCCCAGCATTTT.

This sequence joins TRBV24-1 and TRBJ1-5; D remains ambiguous. This CDR3 comprises 12 residues. V was pared by 4 bases and J by 4 bases, with 4 bases between. In germline, CDR1 is KGHDR, CDR2 SFDVKD. CDR3 in DNA: TGTGCCACCAGTGACTCAAATCAGCCCCAGCATTTT. Protein: CATSDSNQPQHF.

This clonotype was found a few times. V gene TRBV6-5 combines with J gene TRBJ2-1, with 14 bases matching TRBD2. This CDR3 contains 15 residues. Trimming at V came to 6 bases and at J to 6 bases, leaving 4 bases not matched to a gene. The germline V gene encodes CDR1 MNHEY and CDR2 SVGAGI. This chain's CDR3 is CASSGLAGGSNEQFF. The CDR3 region has the DNA TGTGCCAGCAGCGGACTAGCGGGAGGTAGCAATGAGCAGTTCTTC.

This clonotype is a singleton in its sample. The CDR3: CASSSTGENTGELFF. The CDR3 DNA sequence: TGCGCCAGCAGCTCGACAGGGGAGAACACCGGGGAGCTGTTTTTT. The rearrangement links TRBV10-2 to TRBJ2-2; 8 nucleotides match TRBD1. The CDR3 has 15 amino acids. Trimming took 6 bases from V and 1 from J; bases not matched to a gene: 4. CDR1 and CDR2 (germline): WSHSY, SAAADI.

The CDR3 nucleotides read TGCAGCGTTGAAGATCGAGGGTACACTGAAGCTTTCTTT. Its protein product is CSVEDRGYTEAFF. The chain employs TRBV29-1 and TRBJ1-1; D is ambiguous. Trimming took off 0 bases at V and 3 bases at J, with 8 bases between the two ends. The CDR3 length is 13 residues. The V gene's germline CDR1 is SQVTM and CDR2 ANQGSEA.

This chain joins TRBV10-2 and TRBJ2-2, with 8 bases aligning to TRBD1. V shed 7 bases and J 2 bases; nucleotides not matched to a gene: 3. Germline V gene sequence: CDR1 WSHSY, CDR2 SAAADI. The CDR3 covers 14 residues. CDR3 residues: CASIDRGNTGELFF. The CDR3 region has the DNA TGCGCCAGCATTGACAGGGGAAACACCGGGGAGCTGTTTTTT.